This TCR beta chain was sequenced during a study of cytomegalovirus exposure and HLA in healthy donors. General study results and limits: Most sequenced TCRs were rare (though some public TCRs occurred in many donors). Published work reported that the classifier diagnosed cytomegalovirus status with high specificity and sensitivity. Researchers counted around 150 TCR beta chains as cytomegalovirus-associated.

On this clone itself: Antigen specificity is unknown.

The method was immunoSEQ multiplex PCR; TCRdb's version includes in-frame clones alone and lacks a portion of them. Of about 250,000 clones detected, about 88% appear once; the ten largest clones hold around 13%. Trimming cost V 3 bases and J 2 bases; bases outside gene matches: 8. Germline V gene data show CDR1 as LNHNV and CDR2 as YYDKDF (reference sequence). This CDR3 is 16 amino acids long. The sample taken for sequencing was PBMCs. This receptor was identified in a man between 18 and 29 years old in good health and CMV-seropositive. The chain has TRBV15 and TRBJ2-5; 8 nucleotides agree with TRBD1. The CDR3 nucleotides read TGTGCCACCAGCAGCCTGACAGGGGCCCCTCAAGAGACCCAGTACTTC. It yields the protein CATSSLTGAPQETQYF.